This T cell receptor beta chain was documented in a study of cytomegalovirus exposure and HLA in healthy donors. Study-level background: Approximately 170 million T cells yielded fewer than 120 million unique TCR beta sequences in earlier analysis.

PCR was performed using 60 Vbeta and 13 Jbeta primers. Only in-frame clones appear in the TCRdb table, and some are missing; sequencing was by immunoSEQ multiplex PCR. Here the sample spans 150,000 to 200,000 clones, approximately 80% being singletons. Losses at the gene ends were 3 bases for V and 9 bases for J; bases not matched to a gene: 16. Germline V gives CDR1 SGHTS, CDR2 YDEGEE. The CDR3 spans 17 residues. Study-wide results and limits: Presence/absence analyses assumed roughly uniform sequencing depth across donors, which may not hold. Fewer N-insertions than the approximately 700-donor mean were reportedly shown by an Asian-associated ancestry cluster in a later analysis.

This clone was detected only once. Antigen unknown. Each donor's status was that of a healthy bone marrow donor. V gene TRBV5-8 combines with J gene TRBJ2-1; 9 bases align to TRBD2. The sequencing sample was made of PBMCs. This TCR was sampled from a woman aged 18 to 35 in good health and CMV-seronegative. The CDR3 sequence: CASSSRGGGRATSEQFF. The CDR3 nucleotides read TGTGCCAGCAGCTCTAGGGGGGGCGGGAGGGCGACAAGTGAGCAGTTCTTC.